Listed here are 20 T cell receptor beta chains from one sample, sequenced in a study of cytomegalovirus exposure and HLA in healthy donors. The PCR contained 60 Vbeta and 13 Jbeta primers. The assay was immunoSEQ multiplex PCR, and TCRdb's table has in-frame clones only and misses some. The repertoire holds under 150,000 clones, about 80% seen once, with roughly 2.5% in the top ten. The sequencing sample was made of PBMCs. Receptors originate from a boy aged 2-15 years in good health and CMV-seronegative.

Concerning this clone itself: This CDR3 is also generated by other DNA sequences in the sample. The rearrangement uses TRBV11-1 and TRBJ2-3; the D gene is possibly TRBD1 (5 bases). Germline lookup yields CDR1 SGHAT and CDR2 FQDESV (reference sequence). The V and J ends lost 6 bases and 0 bases respectively, with 13 bases between them. The CDR3 is 15 amino acids. The CDR3: CASSLTYRSTDTQYF. CDR3 sequence (DNA): TGTGCCAGCAGTTTAACGTACAGGAGCACAGATACGCAGTATTTT.

The rearrangement uses TRBV9 and TRBJ2-2, with 9 bases fitting TRBD1. V lost 3 bases, J lost 5 bases, and 8 bases stayed unmatched. Germline CDR1 SGDLS, CDR2 YYNGEE. This CDR3 region has 16 residues. This chain's CDR3 is CASSAGTGRYTGELFF. In DNA form, the CDR3 reads TGTGCCAGCAGCGCCGGGACAGGGAGGTATACCGGGGAGCTGTTTTTT.

This sequence joins TRBV2 and TRBJ1-2; a possible D gene is TRBD1 (6 bases). Germline loops: CDR1 SNHLY, CDR2 FYNNEI. CDR3 length: 13 amino acids. Trimming took off 9 bases at V and 2 bases at J, with 13 bases between the two ends. CDR3 residues: CASRQDPNYGYTF. The CDR3 DNA reads as TGTGCCAGTAGACAGGACCCGAACTATGGCTACACCTTC.

This clone was seen a single time. The chain is built from TRBV7-9 and TRBJ1-2; no reliable D call. V lost 0 bases and J lost 2, with 4 bases in between. The CDR3 has 13 amino acids. Germline CDR1 reads SEHNR; CDR2 reads FQNEAQ (reference sequence). DNA for the CDR3: TGTGCCAGCAGCTTAGCACAGAACTATGGCTACACCTTC. Translated: CASSLAQNYGYTF.

A few counts support this clone. The rearrangement joins TRBV9 to TRBJ2-1, with a weak D call TRBD2 (5 bases). Trimming stripped 0 bases from V and 5 bases from J, with 9 bases between. The CDR3 has 14 residues. Germline V gene lookup returns CDR1 SGDLS and CDR2 YYNGEE. CDR3 region: CASSVGAANNEQFF. DNA of the CDR3: TGTGCCAGCAGCGTAGGAGCGGCCAACAATGAGCAGTTCTTC.

The rearrangement uses TRBV2 and TRBJ2-1; 13 bases line up with TRBD2. The CDR3 contains 18 residues. Germline CDR1 and CDR2: SNHLY and FYNNEI. After removal of 3 bases from V and 4 bases from J, the junction contained 9 bases not matched to a gene. CDR3 DNA: TGTGCCAGCAGTGAGGAGTTTGGGACTAGCGGGGTTTACAATGAGCAGTTCTTC. Its protein product is CASSEEFGTSGVYNEQFF.

This chain connects TRBV7-2 to TRBJ2-7; TRBD2 matches 11 bases. The CDR3 totals 15 residues. Germline loops: CDR1 SGHTA, CDR2 FQGNSA. The V gene end was trimmed by 5 bases and the J gene end by 3 bases; junction bases not matched to a gene: 6. CDR3 bases: TGTGCCAGCAGCGTCGGGACTAGCGGACTCTACGAGCAGTACTTC. Amino acids: CASSVGTSGLYEQYF.

The V and J genes are TRBV14 and TRBJ1-1; D gene uncertain. In germline, CDR1 is SGHDN, CDR2 FVKESK. Trimming took off 3 bases at V and 0 bases at J, with 5 bases between the two ends. This CDR3 is built from 13 residues. CDR3: CASSHRVNTEAFF. The CDR3 DNA sequence: TGTGCCAGCAGCCACCGGGTGAACACTGAAGCTTTCTTT.

This chain links TRBV10-1 with TRBJ2-2; D gene unclear. Germline loops: CDR1 WNHNN, CDR2 SYGVQD (reference sequence). The CDR3 has 16 amino acids. V shed 0 bases and J shed 0 bases, with 8 bases lying between them. The CDR3 DNA reads TGCGCCAGCAGTGAGTCGTTCAGGACGAACACCGGGGAGCTGTTTTTT. Encoded protein: CASSESFRTNTGELFF.

The chain recombines TRBV6-6 with TRBJ2-2; D is possibly TRBD1 (6 bases). This CDR3 comprises 15 residues. Germline values: CDR1 MNHNY, CDR2 SVGAGI (reference sequence). Trimming removed 7 bases at V and 4 bases at J, with 16 bases between. The CDR3 nucleotides are TGTGCCAGCACCCTCTCTTCGACAGGCACCGGGGAGCTGTTTTTT. It encodes CASTLSSTGTGELFF.

CDR3 amino acids: CASSSTGVNSPLHF. In DNA, the CDR3 is TGTGCCAGCAGCTCTACAGGGGTCAATTCACCCCTCCACTTT. The chain is built from TRBV13 and TRBJ1-6; 7 bases line up with TRBD1. Germline CDR1 and CDR2: PRHDT and FYEKMQ (reference sequence). The CDR3 has 14 residues. Germline trimming cut 4 bases from V and 7 bases from J; bases unmatched to any gene: 4.

The chain employs TRBV7-2 and TRBJ2-3; 8 nucleotides line up with TRBD1. Trimming at V came to 5 bases and at J to 4 bases, leaving 8 bases not matched to a gene. This CDR3 has 15 amino acids. Germline V gene sequence: CDR1 SGHTA, CDR2 FQGNSA. This chain's CDR3 is CASSPGQGAPDTQYF. CDR3 nucleotides: TGTGCCAGCAGCCCCGGACAGGGAGCGCCAGATACGCAGTATTTT.

The rearrangement links TRBV7-9 to TRBJ2-5; 10 nucleotides align to TRBD2. This CDR3 is 15 amino acids long. V was pared by 1 base and J by 5 bases, with 4 bases of the junction left unmatched. The germline V gene encodes CDR1 SEHNR and CDR2 FQNEAQ (reference sequence). CDR3 residues: CASSLGSSGGETQYF. CDR3 nucleotide sequence: TGTGCCAGCAGCTTAGGGTCTAGCGGGGGCGAGACCCAGTACTTC.

Worth noting for this clone: In the same sample, other DNA sequences code for this CDR3. This rearrangement joins TRBV29-1 to TRBJ1-1, with D perhaps matching TRBD1 (5 bases). The CDR3 runs to 14 residues. Germline values: CDR1 SQVTM, CDR2 ANQGSEA. Deletions cut 2 bases from V and 6 bases from J, with 16 bases between. CDR3 amino acids: CSVELYQGRAEAFF. CDR3 nucleotides: TGCAGCGTTGAACTTTATCAGGGCAGGGCTGAAGCTTTCTTT. The whole variable domain, remainder taken from reference TRBV29-1 and TRBJ1-1, is SAVISQKPSRDICQRGTSLTIQCQVDSQVTMMFWYRQQPGQSLTLIATANQGSEATYESGFVIDKFPISRPNLTFSTLTVSNMSPEDSSIYLCSVELYQGRAEAFFGQGTRLTVV.

Written as DNA, the CDR3 is TGCAGCGTTGATTGGGGACAGGGAGGAGGCTACACCTTC. Amino acid sequence: CSVDWGQGGGYTF. The chain couples TRBV29-1 to TRBJ1-2; 9 bases align to TRBD1. The CDR3 is 13 amino acids. Germline V gene sequence: CDR1 SQVTM, CDR2 ANQGSEA. V was clipped by 3 bases and J by 8 bases; unmatched bases: 7.

V usage is TRBV7-9 and J usage is TRBJ2-7, with D perhaps TRBD2 (6 bases). Germline V gives CDR1 SEHNR, CDR2 FQNEAQ (reference sequence). The CDR3 is made up of 13 amino acids. V was cut by 0 bases and J by 3 bases, with 6 bases left in between. In nucleotides, the CDR3 is TGTGCCAGCAGCTTAGCGGGAGGCTACGAGCAGTACGTC. Protein: CASSLAGGYEQYV.

The rearrangement joins TRBV6-1 to TRBJ1-2; 12 bases fit TRBD1. This CDR3 comprises 18 residues. V gave up 4 bases and J gave up 6 bases; unmatched junction bases: 15. The germline gives CDR1 MNHNS, CDR2 SASEGT. The CDR3 reads CASSATNRRDRGRNGYTF. The CDR3 coding sequence is TGTGCCAGCAGTGCCACCAACCGTCGGGACAGGGGGCGTAATGGCTACACCTTC.

The J gene is TRBJ1-1, the V gene TRBV27; D remains unclear. V lost 5 bases, J lost 0 bases, and 16 bases lay in between. Germline V gene sequence: CDR1 MNHEY, CDR2 SMNVEV (reference sequence). This CDR3 is 16 amino acids long. This CDR3 is CASSPLEGRVNTEAFF. The CDR3 nucleotides read TGTGCCAGCAGTCCCCTCGAGGGCCGAGTGAACACTGAAGCTTTCTTT.

With regard to this clone: Because it lacks the conserved phenylalanine or tryptophan at the end, this CDR3 is likely a read error. J is TRBJ2-7 and V is TRBV7-9; 7 bases map to TRBD1. The CDR3 has 14 residues. The trim removed 5 bases at V and 2 bases at J, leaving 6 bases unmatched. In germline, CDR1 is SEHNR, CDR2 FQNEAQ (reference sequence). DNA of the CDR3: TGTGCCAGCAGCAGCCGGGACAGAGCCTACGAGCAGTACCTC. This translates into CASSSRDRAYEQYL.

The chain has TRBV30 and TRBJ1-1; D not certain. In germline, CDR1 is GTSNPN, CDR2 SVGIG (reference sequence). V was trimmed by 2 bases and J by 0 bases, leaving 7 bases between them. This CDR3 comprises 13 residues. As DNA, the CDR3 is TGTGCCTGGAGTTACACACTGAACACTGAAGCTTTCTTT. This gives the protein CAWSYTLNTEAFF. Supplemented by reference TRBV30 and TRBJ1-1, the full variable domain reads SQTIHQWPATLVQPVGSPLSLECTVEGTSNPNLYWYRQAAGRGLQLLFYSVGIGQISSEVPQNLSASRPQDRQFILSSKKLLLSDSGFYLCAWSYTLNTEAFFGQGTRLTVV.